Following are 18 T cell receptor beta chains from one sample sequenced in a study of blood T cell repertoires in COVID-19. The method was immunoSEQ multiplex PCR; TCRdb's version includes in-frame clones alone and lacks a portion of them. The sample holds some 180,000 clones; 70% to 90% are singletons and the top ten take approximately 25%. Sequenced material: PBMCs or T cells enriched from blood (not recorded which). These receptors were taken from a woman between 40 and 55 years old in a cohort exposed to, infected with or recovered from COVID-19 (not recorded which).

The rearrangement links TRBV27 to TRBJ1-1; a possible D gene is TRBD1 (6 bases). Germline CDR1 and CDR2: MNHEY and SMNVEV (reference sequence). V lost 5 bases, J lost 1 base, and 11 bases lay in between. The CDR3 is 14 residues long. Here the CDR3 reads CASSAGTTNTEAFF. Written as DNA, the CDR3 is TGTGCCAGCAGTGCCGGGACAACGAACACTGAAGCTTTCTTT.

The rearrangement links TRBV5-4 to TRBJ2-5; 12 bases fit TRBD2. Germline lookup yields CDR1 SGHNT and CDR2 YYREEE (reference sequence). J was trimmed by 5 bases and V by 4 bases; bases with no gene match: 15. There are 18 residues in the CDR3. The CDR3, as DNA: TGTGCCAGCAGCCCCGCTGGGCTAGCGGGGGGGCCGGTCGAGACCCAGTACTTC. As protein: CASSPAGLAGGPVETQYF. The entire variable domain, with the rest obtained from reference TRBV5-4 and TRBJ2-5, is as follows: ETGVTQSPTHLIKTRGQQVTLRCSSQSGHNTVSWYQQALGQGPQFIFQYYREEENGRGNFPPRFSGLQFPNYSSELNVNALELDDSALYLCASSPAGLAGGPVETQYFGPGTRLLVL.

This chain connects TRBV13 to TRBJ1-2, with 7 positions matching TRBD1. The V gene end was trimmed by 3 bases and the J gene end by 3 bases; junction bases not matched to a gene: 4. There are 14 residues in the CDR3. CDR1 PRHDT and CDR2 FYEKMQ come from the germline V gene (reference sequence). The CDR3 region has the DNA TGTGCCAGCAGCTTCAACAGGGGCTACTATGGCTACACCTTC. Protein sequence: CASSFNRGYYGYTF.

This sequence joins TRBV27 and TRBJ1-2; D possibly corresponds to TRBD1 (5 bases). The V end lost 0 bases, the J end lost 5 bases, and 10 bases lay between the germline ends. CDR1 MNHEY and CDR2 SMNVEV come from the germline V gene (reference sequence). The CDR3 length is 14 residues. The CDR3 protein is CASSLSRKGYGYTF. The DNA for the CDR3 is TGTGCCAGCAGTTTATCGCGGAAGGGGTATGGCTACACCTTC.

The J gene is TRBJ2-1, the V gene TRBV7-6, with 12 bases fitting TRBD2. The germline V gene has CDR1 SGHVS and CDR2 FNYEAQ. CDR3 length: 17 amino acids. V was pared by 0 bases and J by 5 bases, with 5 bases of the junction left unmatched. CDR3 loop: CASSLAAGLAGHNEQFF. The CDR3 coding sequence is TGTGCCAGCAGCTTAGCGGCAGGACTAGCGGGACACAATGAGCAGTTCTTC.

The chain combines TRBV7-6 with TRBJ2-3, with 12 bases matching TRBD2. J was trimmed by 2 bases and V by 5 bases; bases with no gene match: 5. Germline V gene lookup returns CDR1 SGHVS and CDR2 FNYEAQ. The CDR3 contains 16 residues. CDR3 loop: CASSRGLAGPTDTQYF. The CDR3 DNA reads TGTGCCAGCAGCCGAGGACTAGCGGGGCCCACAGATACGCAGTATTTT.

The chain employs TRBV12-3 or TRBV12-4 and TRBJ1-1; 7 nucleotides align to TRBD1. V dropped 6 bases and J dropped 7; count of bases not matched to a gene: 8. The CDR3 is made up of 13 amino acids. The chain's CDR3 is CASRSNRGDEAFF. DNA for the CDR3: TGTGCCAGCAGGTCGAACAGGGGAGATGAAGCTTTCTTT.

The J gene is TRBJ2-1, the V gene TRBV9; 11 bases match TRBD2. Per germline, CDR1 SGDLS and CDR2 YYNGEE. The CDR3 is 16 amino acids. The ends lost 0 bases at V and 3 bases at J; junction bases unmatched: 2. The CDR3 region is CASSVDGTSGYNEQFF. The DNA for the CDR3 is TGTGCCAGCAGCGTAGATGGGACTAGCGGCTACAATGAGCAGTTCTTC. Variable domain in full (rest from reference TRBV9 and TRBJ2-1): DSGVTQTPKHLITATGQRVTLRCSPRSGDLSVYWYQQSLDQGLQFLIQYYNGEERAKGNILERFSAQQFPDLHSELNLSSLELGDSALYFCASSVDGTSGYNEQFFGPGTRLTVL.

The chain couples TRBV28 to TRBJ1-5; maybe TRBD1 (6 bases). Germline V gene sequence: CDR1 MDHEN, CDR2 SYDVKM. Deletions cut 6 bases from V and 3 bases from J, with 12 bases between. This CDR3 comprises 14 residues. The DNA for the CDR3 is TGTGCCAGCAGCCCCGGACAGTCCAATCAGCCCCAGCATTTT. Translated: CASSPGQSNQPQHF.

DNA of the CDR3: TGCGCCAGCAGTCAAGGGGGGTTTAAGGGCACCTATAATTCACCCCTCCACTTT. It encodes CASSQGGFKGTYNSPLHF. This chain links TRBV23-1 with TRBJ1-6; a weak D match, TRBD1 (5 bases). TRBV23-1 is annotated as an ORF whose role is uncertain. Trimming took 2 bases from V and 2 from J, leaving 16 bases between them. The CDR3 totals 18 residues.

The chain has TRBV5-1 and TRBJ2-3, with a tentative D call TRBD1 (7 bases). Germline V gene data show CDR1 as SGHRS and CDR2 as YFSETQ. CDR3 length equals 15 residues. V was cut by 4 bases and J by 2 bases, with 14 bases left in between. CDR3 coding DNA: TGCGCCAGCAGCGGGGGGACAGAGCACACAGATACGCAGTATTTT. The encoded protein is CASSGGTEHTDTQYF.

This chain joins TRBV3-1 (or the pseudogene TRBV3-2) and TRBJ2-1; D is possibly TRBD2 (6 bases). V was trimmed by 4 bases and J by 4 bases, leaving 17 bases between them. In germline, CDR1 is LGHDT, CDR2 YNNKEL (reference sequence). The CDR3 covers 16 residues. DNA of the CDR3: TGTGCCAGCAGCCGCTTGAGTGGGACTCATTACAATGAGCAGTTCTTC. Amino acid sequence: CASSRLSGTHYNEQFF.

V gene TRBV3-1 (or the pseudogene TRBV3-2) combines with J gene TRBJ1-4; perhaps TRBD1 as D (6 bases). The germline V gene has CDR1 LGHDT and CDR2 YNNKEL (reference sequence). CDR3 length: 19 residues. V lost 1 base and J lost 7, with 25 bases in between. The DNA of the CDR3 is TGTGCCAGCAGCCAAGGCCCCCTTGGCCCGGCGGGGGCGGTTGAAAAACTGTTTTTT. Translated, it gives CASSQGPLGPAGAVEKLFF.

A single count supports this clone. This chain joins TRBV29-1 and TRBJ2-3; 8 nucleotides line up with TRBD2. Germline values: CDR1 SQVTM, CDR2 ANQGSEA. The CDR3 is 16 amino acids. The V gene end was trimmed by 3 bases and the J gene end by 0 bases; junction bases not matched to a gene: 8. CDR3 residues: CSVERVSGTSTDTQYF. The DNA for the CDR3 is TGCAGCGTTGAGAGGGTTAGCGGGACTAGCACAGATACGCAGTATTTT.

The chain links TRBV5-1 to TRBJ2-7; tentative D call: TRBD1 (5 bases). Germline V gene sequence: CDR1 SGHRS, CDR2 YFSETQ. V dropped 3 bases and J dropped 7 bases, with 23 bases sitting between them. The CDR3 runs 16 residues. The CDR3, as DNA: TGCGCCAGCAGCTCACGCGGATCGACAGCCAACGGAGAGCAGTACTTC. Residues: CASSSRGSTANGEQYF.

The chain has TRBV11-2 and TRBJ2-3; D perhaps matches TRBD2 (7 bases). The ends were cut back, 2 bases at V and 4 bases at J, with 10 bases in the middle. The CDR3 is 14 residues long. The V gene's germline CDR1 is SGHAT and CDR2 FQNNGV. CDR3 loop: CASSLWGGPDTQYF. CDR3 DNA: TGTGCCAGCAGCTTATGGGGGGGCCCAGATACGCAGTATTTT. The full variable domain, completed using reference TRBV11-2 and TRBJ2-3, is EAGVAQSPRYKIIEKRQSVAFWCNPISGHATLYWYQQILGQGPKLLIQFQNNGVVDDSQLPKDRFSAERLKGVDSTLKIQPAKLEDSAVYLCASSLWGGPDTQYFGPGTRLTVL.

This clone turned up a few times. The J gene is TRBJ2-3, the V gene TRBV2; D not certain. Germline lookup yields CDR1 SNHLY and CDR2 FYNNEI. CDR3 size: 14 residues. The germline V and J ends were trimmed by 9 bases and 3 bases, with 16 bases remaining between them. The CDR3 DNA is TGTGCCAGGAGGCCCGAGAAGAATACAGATACGCAGTATTTT. Encoded protein: CARRPEKNTDTQYF.

This rearrangement joins TRBV30 to TRBJ1-6, with 7 bases aligning to TRBD1. Germline V gene lookup returns CDR1 GTSNPN and CDR2 SVGIG (reference sequence). The CDR3 extends over 16 amino acids. After removal of 5 bases from V and 8 bases from J, the junction contained 15 bases not matched to a gene. CDR3 loop: CAWSLWTGKGHSPLHF. The CDR3 nucleotides are TGTGCCTGGTCGTTATGGACAGGAAAGGGGCATTCACCCCTCCACTTT.